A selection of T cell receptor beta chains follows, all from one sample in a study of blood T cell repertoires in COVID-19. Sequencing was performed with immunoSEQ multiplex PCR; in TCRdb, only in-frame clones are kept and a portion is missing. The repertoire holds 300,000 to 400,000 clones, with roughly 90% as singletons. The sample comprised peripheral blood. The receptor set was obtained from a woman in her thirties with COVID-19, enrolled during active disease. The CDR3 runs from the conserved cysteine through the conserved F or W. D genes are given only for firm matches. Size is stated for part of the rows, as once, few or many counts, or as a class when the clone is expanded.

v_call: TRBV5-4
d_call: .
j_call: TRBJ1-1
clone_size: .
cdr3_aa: CASSLAGRNTEAFF
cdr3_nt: TGTGCCAGCAGCTTGGCCGGTAGGAACACTGAAGCTTTCTTT

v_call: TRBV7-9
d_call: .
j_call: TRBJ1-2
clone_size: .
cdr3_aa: CASSLDTENYGYTF
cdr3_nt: TGTGCCAGCAGCTTGGATACAGAAAACTATGGCTACACCTTC

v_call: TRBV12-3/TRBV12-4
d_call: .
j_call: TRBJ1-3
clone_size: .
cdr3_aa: CASRLQGNTIYF
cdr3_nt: TGTGCCAGCAGGCTCCAGGGAAACACCATATATTTT

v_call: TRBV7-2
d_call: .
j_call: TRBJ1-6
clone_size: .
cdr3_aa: CASSLVGDISNSPLHF
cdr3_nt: TGTGCCAGCAGCTTAGTTGGGGACATCTCAAATTCACCCCTCCACTTT

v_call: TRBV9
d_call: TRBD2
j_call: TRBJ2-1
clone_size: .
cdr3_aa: CASSVGSGRANEQFF
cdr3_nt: TGTGCCAGCAGCGTAGGTAGCGGGAGGGCTAATGAGCAGTTCTTC

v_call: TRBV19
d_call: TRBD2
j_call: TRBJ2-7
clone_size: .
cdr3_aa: CASSIEGTSSYEQYF
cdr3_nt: TGTGCCAGTAGTATTGAAGGGACTAGCTCCTACGAGCAGTACTTC

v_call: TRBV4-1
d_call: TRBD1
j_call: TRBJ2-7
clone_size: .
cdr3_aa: CASSPVSGTGGLNEQYF
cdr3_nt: TGCGCCAGCAGCCCCGTGTCGGGGACAGGGGGCCTCAACGAGCAGTACTTC

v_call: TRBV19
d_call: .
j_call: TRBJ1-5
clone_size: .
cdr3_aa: CASSISGGRTINQPQHF
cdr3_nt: TGTGCCAGTAGTATAAGTGGGGGGAGGACTATCAATCAGCCCCAGCATTTT

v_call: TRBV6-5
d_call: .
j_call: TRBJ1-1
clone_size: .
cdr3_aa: CASRMQGLNTEAFF
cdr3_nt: TGTGCCAGCAGGATGCAGGGGTTGAACACTGAAGCTTTCTTT

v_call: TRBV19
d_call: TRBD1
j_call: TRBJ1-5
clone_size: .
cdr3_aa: CASSQDRDQPQHF
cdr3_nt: TGTGCCAGTAGCCAGGACAGGGACCAGCCCCAGCATTTT

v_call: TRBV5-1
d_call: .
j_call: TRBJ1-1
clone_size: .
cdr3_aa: CASSLEQMNTEAFF
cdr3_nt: TGCGCCAGCAGCCTGGAACAGATGAACACTGAAGCTTTCTTT

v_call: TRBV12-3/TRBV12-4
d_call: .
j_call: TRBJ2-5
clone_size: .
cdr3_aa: CASSQWGGGTQYF
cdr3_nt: TGTGCCAGCAGCCAGTGGGGAGGTGGGACCCAGTACTTC

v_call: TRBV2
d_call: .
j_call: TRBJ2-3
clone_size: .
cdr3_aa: CASTRLAATDTQYF
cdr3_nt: TGTGCCTCCACTAGGCTAGCCGCCACAGATACGCAGTATTTT

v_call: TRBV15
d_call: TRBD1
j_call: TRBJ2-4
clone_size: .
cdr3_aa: CATRAQPTGGQGNIQYF
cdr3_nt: TGTGCCACCAGAGCCCAGCCAACAGGGGGTCAGGGAAACATTCAGTACTTC

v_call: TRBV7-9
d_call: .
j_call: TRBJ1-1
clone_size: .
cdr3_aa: CASSFSSNMNTEAFF
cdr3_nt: TGTGCCAGCAGCTTCTCCAGTAACATGAACACTGAAGCTTTCTTT

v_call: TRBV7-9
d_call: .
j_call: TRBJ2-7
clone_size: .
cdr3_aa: CASSQPPTRTSSYEQYF
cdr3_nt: TGTGCCAGCAGCCAGCCCCCCACGCGAACTAGCTCCTACGAGCAGTACTTC

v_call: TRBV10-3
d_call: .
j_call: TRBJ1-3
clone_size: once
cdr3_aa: CAISESLNSGNTIYF
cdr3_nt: TGTGCCATCAGTGAGTCACTGAACTCTGGAAACACCATATATTTT

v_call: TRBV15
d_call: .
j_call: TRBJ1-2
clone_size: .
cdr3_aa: CATSRDIREVDGYTF
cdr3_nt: TGTGCCACCAGCAGAGATATCAGGGAGGTCGATGGCTACACCTTC

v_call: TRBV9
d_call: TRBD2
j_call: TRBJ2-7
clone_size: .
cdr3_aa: CASSVGSLGLAGEEQYF
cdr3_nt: TGTGCCAGCAGCGTAGGTAGCCTGGGACTAGCGGGAGAAGAGCAGTACTTC

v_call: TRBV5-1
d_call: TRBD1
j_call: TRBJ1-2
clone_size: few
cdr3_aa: CASSPDDRGYGYTF
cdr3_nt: TGCGCCAGCAGCCCGGATGACAGGGGCTATGGCTACACCTTC

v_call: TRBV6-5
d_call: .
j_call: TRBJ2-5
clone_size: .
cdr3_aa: CAVGGHQETQYF
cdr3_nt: TGTGCCGTAGGGGGACACCAAGAGACCCAGTACTTC

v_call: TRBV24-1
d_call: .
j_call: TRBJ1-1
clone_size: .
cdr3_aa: CATSDPTTGDRAFF
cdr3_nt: TGTGCCACCAGTGATCCGACGACAGGTGATCGAGCTTTCTTT

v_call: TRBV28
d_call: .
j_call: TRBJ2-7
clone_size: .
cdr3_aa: CASRLTGYEQYF
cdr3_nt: TGTGCCAGCAGGTTGACAGGATACGAGCAGTACTTC

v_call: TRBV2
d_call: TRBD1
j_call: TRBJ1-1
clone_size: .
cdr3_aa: CASSEATGTGLLNTEAFF
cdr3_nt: TGTGCCAGCAGTGAAGCGACCGGGACAGGGTTGTTGAACACTGAAGCTTTCTTT

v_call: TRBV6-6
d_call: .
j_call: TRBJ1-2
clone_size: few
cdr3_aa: CASFLRWYGYTF
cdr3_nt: TGTGCCAGTTTCCTCCGGTGGTATGGCTACACCTTC